This TCR beta chain was documented in a study of long-term antiretroviral therapy in people with HIV. Running of the v3.0 immunoSEQ assay took place at survey level. TCRdb's copy holds only in-frame clones and misses some; the assay was immunoSEQ multiplex PCR. The sample lists about 21,000 clones; under 90% were seen once. Concerning this clone itself: Its antigen is unknown.

The CDR3 is made up of 18 amino acids. Trimming at V came to 1 base and at J to 5 bases, leaving 14 bases not matched to a gene. CDR1 and CDR2 from the germline V gene are SGHAT and FQNNGV. The study, taken as a whole, reports: Diversity went up after ART and still fell short of transplant donor controls. Clonotypes expanded prior to ART showed repertoire dominance at all sampled time points.

Per individual, the PBMC samples numbered at least one pre-ART and at least two post-ART. V usage is TRBV11-2 and J usage is TRBJ2-5; 9 bases fit TRBD2. Here the sequenced sample was unsorted PBMCs, taken 1.9 years after starting antiretroviral therapy. The receptor was derived from a woman aged 45-65 years with HIV. CDR3 loop: CASSLVVQRGESRETQYF. The CDR3 coding sequence is TGTGCCAGCAGCTTAGTAGTCCAGCGGGGGGAATCTCGGGAGACCCAGTACTTC.